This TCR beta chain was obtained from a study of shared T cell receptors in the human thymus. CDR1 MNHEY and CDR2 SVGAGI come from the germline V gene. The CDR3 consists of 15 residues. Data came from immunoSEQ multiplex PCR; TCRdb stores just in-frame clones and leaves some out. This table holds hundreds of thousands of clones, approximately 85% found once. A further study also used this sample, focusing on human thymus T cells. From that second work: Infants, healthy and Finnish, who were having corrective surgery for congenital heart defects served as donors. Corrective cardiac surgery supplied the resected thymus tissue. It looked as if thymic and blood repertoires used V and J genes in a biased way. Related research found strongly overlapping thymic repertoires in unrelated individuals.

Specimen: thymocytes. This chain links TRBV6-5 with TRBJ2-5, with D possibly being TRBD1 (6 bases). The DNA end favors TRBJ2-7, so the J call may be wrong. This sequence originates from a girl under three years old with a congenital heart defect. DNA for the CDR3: TGTGCCAGCAGGCAGGAACAGGGATCTCCCTACGAGCAGTACTTC. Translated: CASRQEQGSPYEQYF.